Presented here are 4 T cell receptor beta chains from one specimen sequenced in a study of T cell changes during pregnancy in multiple sclerosis. This table comes from immunoSEQ multiplex PCR, and its TCRdb copy is limited to in-frame clones, with some not included. The data show some 56,000 clones, around 92% seen once. The sequenced sample was CD4+ T cells from peripheral blood mononuclear cells, obtained after pregnancy. The receptors stem from a female donor with multiple sclerosis, enrolled in a pregnancy study.

V and J are TRBV4-2 and TRBJ1-2; no firm D call. Germline CDR1 is LGHNA and CDR2 is YNFKEQ. This CDR3 contains 16 residues. V dropped 1 base and J dropped 0 bases, with 12 bases sitting between them. The CDR3 loop reads CASSQVQVDTNYGYTF. The DNA of the CDR3 is TGTGCCAGCAGCCAAGTCCAGGTAGACACTAACTATGGCTACACCTTC.

This clone came up a few times. V usage is TRBV6-6 and J usage is TRBJ1-2; TRBD1 agrees at 10 bases. The CDR3 sequence is 13 residues long. The junction had 6 bases not matched to a gene; V was cut back by 6 bases and J by 8 bases. The germline V gene encodes CDR1 MNHNY and CDR2 SVGAGI (reference sequence). CDR3 in DNA: TGTGCCAGCAGCACCGACAGGGGGCGAGGCTACACCTTC. Its translation: CASSTDRGRGYTF.

The V gene is TRBV19, the J gene TRBJ1-2; 9 nucleotides agree with TRBD1. The germline CDR1 and CDR2 sequences are LNHDA and SQIVND (reference sequence). The CDR3 totals 15 residues. The trim removed 5 bases at V and 2 bases at J, leaving 6 bases unmatched. Written as DNA, the CDR3 is TGTGCCAGTAGTGGGACAGGGTTTGGAAACTATGGCTACACCTTC. It yields the protein CASSGTGFGNYGYTF.

The chain recombines TRBV9 with TRBJ2-3; TRBD2 aligns across 7 bases. V lost 0 bases to trimming and J lost 2 bases; unmatched junction nucleotides: 6. The CDR3 is 16 amino acids. Germline lookup yields CDR1 SGDLS and CDR2 YYNGEE. CDR3 sequence reads: CASSVEASGHTDTQYF. CDR3 nucleotide sequence: TGTGCCAGCAGCGTAGAGGCTAGCGGACACACAGATACGCAGTATTTT.